This record covers a single T cell receptor (beta chain). Its antigen is undetermined. MiXCR, applied by TCRdb to the RT-PCR reads, yields one record per CDR3 protein. The repertoire holds about 800,000 distinct CDR3 sequences, with approximately 22% as singletons. This entry is derived from a study of response to subunit inactivated influenza vaccine. Study-wide findings and caveats: It was the authors' suggestion that each seasonal influenza vaccination recruits few new T cells.

Germline CDR1 is SGHRS and CDR2 is YFSETQ. V was pared by 3 bases and J by 4 bases, with 5 bases of the junction left unmatched. This CDR3 spans 16 amino acids. The gene calls are TRBV5-1 and TRBJ2-5; TRBD2 matches at 14 bases. The clonotype originates from a man aged 45-60 years who received an inactivated influenza vaccine. The sample here was PBMCs from blood, taken roughly 5 days after vaccination. CDR3 sequence: CASSSGLAGALETQYF. CDR3 sequence (DNA): TGCGCCAGCAGCTCGGGACTAGCGGGGGCCCTAGAGACCCAGTACTTC.